This TCR beta chain was retrieved from a study of T cells in Graves' hyperthyroidism and ophthalmopathy. Germline CDR1 MDHEN, CDR2 SYDVKM. Between the trimmed V and J ends, which lost 4 bases and 5 bases, there was a span of 18 bases. This CDR3 comprises 17 residues. The study defined stable Graves' hyperthyroidism as no ophthalmopathy progression within 18 months. Together with thyroid ultrasound, orbital computed tomography, serum thyroxine and TRAb, clinical symptoms were used for diagnoses. Source material for PBMCs was 10 ml fresh peripheral blood. This clonotype occurred many times. Its antigen is unknown. Researchers took RNA transcripts and amplified the TCR beta CDR3 regions from them. The HTBI primer set served for first-round RT-PCR of the TCR CDR3. TCRdb reprocessed the multiplex PCR reads via MiXCR and lists one record per CDR3 protein. This sample has hundreds of thousands of distinct CDR3 sequences, with 14% found just once.

General study results and limits: Most thyroid clonotypes with frequency above 0.001 were detected in blood.

This TCR was recovered from a woman aged 18-29 years with Graves' hyperthyroidism. Sequenced: blood. This sequence joins TRBV28 and TRBJ1-6; D is unresolved. The CDR3 here is CASSWRDPGSDNSPLHF. DNA of the CDR3: TGTGCCAGCAGTTGGCGTGACCCGGGGTCCGATAATTCACCCCTCCACTTT. Full variable domain (missing parts from reference TRBV28 and TRBJ1-6): DVKVTQSSRYLVKRTGEKVFLECVQDMDHENMFWYRQDPGLGLRLIYFSYDVKMKEKGDIPEGYSVSREKKERFSLILESASTNQTSMYLCASSWRDPGSDNSPLHFGNGTRLTVT.